These T cell receptor beta chains were read from a single sample in a study of T cell repertoires in cytomegalovirus infection. For these TCRs, the target antigens are not known. TCRdb analysed the reads with MiXCR anew, one entry per CDR3 protein. Of hundreds of thousands of distinct CDR3 sequences detected, 30% to 35% appear once; the ten largest clones hold under 15%. Here the sequenced sample was cultured CD8+ T cells from PBMCs, taken from culture after CMV antigen stimulation. All receptors derive from a human donor in good health (CMV status not recorded). Some clones in this sample may be carry-over from other donors' samples. Both conserved end residues are part of each CDR3. D genes are given only for firm matches. Part of the rows lack a size; the others show once, few, many or a class for expanded clones.

clone_size d_call j_call v_call cdr3_aa cdr3_nt
. . TRBJ2-2 TRBV2 CASSDRGRNTGELFF TGTGCCAGCAGTGACAGGGGTCGTAACACCGGGGAGCTGTTTTTT
. TRBD1 TRBJ2-7 TRBV20-1 CSASFWDSSYEQYF TGCAGTGCTAGCTTCTGGGACAGTTCCTACGAGCAGTACTTC
. . TRBJ1-6 TRBV4-1 CASSAGSSYNSPLHF TGCGCCAGCAGCGCGGGGAGCTCCTATAATTCACCCCTCCACTTT
many TRBD2 TRBJ2-3 TRBV7-6 CASSQEPPRVLGLAGGPSTDTQYF TGTGCCAGCAGCCAAGAGCCGCCCCGCGTTTTAGGTCTAGCGGGGGGCCCGAGCACAGATACGCAGTATTTT
. TRBD2 TRBJ2-1 TRBV19 CASSIRGTRASSYNEQFF TGTGCCAGTAGTATCCGTGGGACTAGAGCGAGCTCCTACAATGAGCAGTTCTTC
. . TRBJ2-1 TRBV12-3/TRBV12-4 CASRVREGAVYNEQFF TGTGCCAGCAGGGTCCGTGAAGGGGCTGTCTACAATGAGCAGTTCTTC
. TRBD1 TRBJ2-5 TRBV27 CASSISDRAQEIQYF TGTGCCAGCAGCATCTCCGACAGGGCCCAAGAGATCCAGTACTTC
. . TRBJ2-2 TRBV20-1 CSALLTGELFF TGCAGTGCCCTACTCACCGGGGAGCTGTTTTTT
. TRBD2 TRBJ2-5 TRBV6-2/TRBV6-3 CASSYGIERGGQETQYF TGTGCCAGCAGTTACGGAATTGAGCGGGGGGGGCAAGAGACCCAGTACTTC
many . TRBJ2-2 TRBV4-2 CASSQDELSGELFF TGTGCCAGCAGCCAAGACGAACTATCCGGGGAGCTGTTTTTT
few TRBD2 TRBJ2-1 TRBV5-1 CASSLGLAEGNEQFF TGCGCCAGCAGCTTGGGACTAGCGGAGGGGAATGAGCAGTTCTTC
. TRBD2 TRBJ2-1 TRBV4-1 CASSHAGGGNEQFF TGCGCCAGCAGCCATGCGGGGGGTGGCAATGAGCAGTTCTTC
few . TRBJ1-2 TRBV25-1 CASSIASYGYTF TGTGCCAGCAGTATAGCTAGTTATGGCTACACCTTC
many . TRBJ2-5 TRBV7-6 CASSFISVREETQYF TGTGCCAGCAGCTTCATTTCGGTCAGGGAAGAGACCCAGTACTTC
once . TRBJ2-3 TRBV5-4 CASTLLGGGTDTQYF TGTGCCAGCACCCTGCTAGGGGGAGGCACAGATACGCAGTATTTT
many TRBD1 TRBJ1-5 TRBV7-8 CASSTWDSYTSGNQPQHF TGTGCCAGCAGCACCTGGGACAGCTATACCTCAGGCAATCAGCCCCAGCATTTT
. . TRBJ1-2 TRBV20-1 CSARLGYTF TGCAGTGCTAGATTAGGCTACACCTTC
. TRBD1 TRBJ1-6 TRBV6-2/TRBV6-3 CASSYGPMTGGLVPPLHF TGTGCCAGCAGTTACGGACCGATGACAGGGGGGTTGGTTCCACCCCTCCACTTT
. . TRBJ1-5 TRBV7-6 CASSFLTEPQHF TGTGCCAGCAGCTTCTTGACGGAGCCCCAGCATTTT
. . TRBJ2-7 TRBV27 CASSLTNWSYEQYF TGTGCCAGCAGTTTAACGAATTGGTCCTACGAGCAGTACTTC
. TRBD2 TRBJ2-1 TRBV6-6 CASMGRGGQGVNEQFF TGTGCCAGCATGGGGCGGGGGGGCCAGGGAGTCAATGAGCAGTTCTTC
many TRBD1 TRBJ2-5 TRBV12-3/TRBV12-4 CASRGDRGHLGTQYF TGTGCCAGCAGAGGAGACAGGGGCCATCTCGGGACCCAGTACTTC
. . TRBJ1-5 TRBV7-9 CASSLYGTENQPQHF TGTGCCAGCAGCCTGTATGGGACGGAGAATCAGCCCCAGCATTTT
. . TRBJ2-3 TRBV12-3/TRBV12-4 CASSLAGGGITDTQYF TGTGCCAGCAGTTTAGCAGGGGGGGGAATCACAGATACGCAGTATTTT
few . TRBJ2-7 TRBV20-1 CSASNAVSYEQYF TGCAGTGCTAGCAATGCGGTCTCCTACGAGCAGTACTTC
once TRBD1 TRBJ1-5 TRBV6-6 CASSYSRDRDLHSNQPQHF TGTGCCAGCAGTTACTCGAGGGACAGGGACCTACATAGCAATCAGCCCCAGCATTTT
. TRBD1 TRBJ2-1 TRBV7-6 CASSLLTGTGVANEQFF TGTGCCAGCAGCTTATTAACCGGGACAGGGGTCGCCAATGAGCAGTTCTTC
. TRBD2 TRBJ2-2 TRBV2 CASSDPTSGDFRGTGELFF TGTGCCAGCAGTGACCCGACTAGCGGGGATTTCCGAGGCACCGGGGAGCTGTTTTTT
. . TRBJ2-4 TRBV7-9 CASSPTDISPILGKNIQYF TGTGCCAGCAGCCCAACGGACATATCTCCAATTTTAGGCAAAAACATTCAGTACTTC
. . TRBJ2-7 TRBV5-1 CASSSRREQYF TGCGCCAGCAGCTCCCGGAGGGAGCAGTACTTC
. . TRBJ1-4 TRBV6-8 CASSPVLSSEKLFF TGTGCCAGCAGCCCGGTCCTGTCGAGTGAAAAACTGTTTTTT
few . TRBJ2-7 TRBV7-6 CASSLRHGDYEQYF TGTGCTAGCAGCTTGCGACATGGGGACTACGAGCAGTACTTC
few . TRBJ2-5 TRBV27 CASSTRQYQETQYF TGTGCCAGCAGTACGCGACAGTACCAAGAGACCCAGTACTTC